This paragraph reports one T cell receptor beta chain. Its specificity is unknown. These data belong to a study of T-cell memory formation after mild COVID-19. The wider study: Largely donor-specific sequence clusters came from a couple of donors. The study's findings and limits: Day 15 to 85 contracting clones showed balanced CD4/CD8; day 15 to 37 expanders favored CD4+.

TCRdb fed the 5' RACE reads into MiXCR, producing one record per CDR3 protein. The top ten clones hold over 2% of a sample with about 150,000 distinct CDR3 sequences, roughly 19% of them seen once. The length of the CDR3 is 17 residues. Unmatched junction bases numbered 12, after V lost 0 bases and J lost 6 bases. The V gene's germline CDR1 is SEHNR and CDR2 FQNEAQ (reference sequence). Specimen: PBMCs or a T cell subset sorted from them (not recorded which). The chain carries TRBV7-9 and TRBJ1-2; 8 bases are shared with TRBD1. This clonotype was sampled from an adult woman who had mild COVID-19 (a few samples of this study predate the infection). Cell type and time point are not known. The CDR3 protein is CASSLARSRGRGDGYTF. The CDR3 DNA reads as TGTGCCAGCAGCTTAGCGCGGAGCAGGGGGCGTGGGGATGGCTACACCTTC. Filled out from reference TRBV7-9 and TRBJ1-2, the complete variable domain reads DTGVSQNPRHKITKRGQNVTFRCDPISEHNRLYWYRQTLGQGPEFLTYFQNEAQLEKSRLLSDRFSAERPKGSFSTLEIQRTEQGDSAMYLCASSLARSRGRGDGYTFGSGTRLTVV.